This is a list of T cell receptor beta chains from one sample in a study of technical replicates of blood from a handful of donors. Using immunoSEQ multiplex PCR, the repertoire was profiled, and TCRdb retains in-frame clones only, with some absent. The repertoire holds roughly 15,000 clones, about four fifths seen once, with around 9.1% in the top ten. Sequencing was performed on PBMCs. The source of these receptors is a human donor in good health. Some clones in this sample may be carry-over from other donors' samples. Both conserved end residues are part of each CDR3. The order of the fields is clone size, V gene, J gene, D gene, CDR3 protein, CDR3 DNA. D genes are given only for firm matches. Clone size is given for some rows only: seen once, a few or many times, or a class if the clone is expanded.

clone_size: -
v_call: TRBV6-4
j_call: TRBJ2-3
d_call: TRBD2
cdr3_aa: CASSEGTSPTDTQYF
cdr3_nt: TGTGCCAGCTCGGAGGGGACTAGCCCAACAGATACGCAGTATTTT

clone_size: -
v_call: TRBV2
j_call: TRBJ2-7
d_call: -
cdr3_aa: CASSEMVTHRVF
cdr3_nt: TGTGCCAGCAGTGAAATGGTCACACACCGGGTCTTC

clone_size: -
v_call: TRBV11-2
j_call: TRBJ2-7
d_call: TRBD2
cdr3_aa: CASSPLAGTGDEQYF
cdr3_nt: TGTGCCAGCAGCCCACTAGCGGGGACCGGGGACGAGCAGTACTTC

clone_size: -
v_call: TRBV11-2
j_call: TRBJ2-3
d_call: -
cdr3_aa: CASSFGVGTDTQYF
cdr3_nt: TGTGCCAGCAGCTTCGGGGTAGGCACAGATACGCAGTATTTT

clone_size: -
v_call: TRBV5-4
j_call: TRBJ2-3
d_call: -
cdr3_aa: CASSLGGGARTDTQYF
cdr3_nt: TGTGCCAGCAGCTTGGGTGGGGGGGCGAGGACAGATACGCAGTATTTT

clone_size: -
v_call: TRBV18
j_call: TRBJ2-7
d_call: -
cdr3_aa: CASSPTSGARSYEQYF
cdr3_nt: TGTGCCAGCTCACCAACAAGTGGGGCGAGGTCCTACGAGCAGTACTTC

clone_size: -
v_call: TRBV5-1
j_call: TRBJ2-3
d_call: -
cdr3_aa: CASSLAPGGTDTQYF
cdr3_nt: TGCGCCAGCAGCTTGGCCCCAGGGGGCACAGATACGCAGTATTTT

clone_size: -
v_call: TRBV6-6
j_call: TRBJ2-4
d_call: -
cdr3_aa: CASSPPGVETKNIQYF
cdr3_nt: TGTGCCAGCAGCCCTCCAGGGGTTGAGACCAAAAACATTCAGTACTTC

clone_size: -
v_call: TRBV10-3
j_call: TRBJ2-1
d_call: -
cdr3_aa: CAISDGGGSYNEQFF
cdr3_nt: TGTGCCATCAGTGACGGCGGGGGCTCTTACAATGAGCAGTTCTTC

clone_size: -
v_call: TRBV7-6
j_call: TRBJ2-2
d_call: TRBD1
cdr3_aa: CASSRNTGANTGELFF
cdr3_nt: TGTGCCAGCAGCCGTAATACAGGGGCGAACACCGGGGAGCTGTTTTTT

clone_size: -
v_call: TRBV19
j_call: TRBJ2-7
d_call: TRBD2
cdr3_aa: CASSIPPGGPSYEQYF
cdr3_nt: TGTGCCAGTAGTATCCCCCCGGGGGGGCCCTCCTACGAGCAGTACTTC

clone_size: -
v_call: TRBV19
j_call: TRBJ1-1
d_call: -
cdr3_aa: CASSKRSEAFF
cdr3_nt: TGTGCCAGTAGTAAACGGAGTGAAGCTTTCTTT

clone_size: -
v_call: TRBV18
j_call: TRBJ1-4
d_call: TRBD1
cdr3_aa: CASSRNRGSNEKLFF
cdr3_nt: TGTGCCAGCTCTCGGAACAGGGGCAGTAATGAAAAACTGTTTTTT

clone_size: -
v_call: TRBV4-3
j_call: TRBJ2-2
d_call: -
cdr3_aa: CASSQDVNTGELFF
cdr3_nt: TGCGCCAGCAGCCAAGATGTAAACACCGGGGAGCTGTTTTTT

clone_size: -
v_call: TRBV18
j_call: TRBJ1-5
d_call: -
cdr3_aa: CASSPQTSGVNQPQHF
cdr3_nt: TGTGCCAGCTCGCCCCAAACCAGCGGGGTTAATCAGCCCCAGCATTTT

clone_size: few
v_call: TRBV4-1
j_call: TRBJ1-6
d_call: -
cdr3_aa: CASSQAVQSLRNSPLHF
cdr3_nt: TGCGCCAGCAGCCAAGCTGTCCAATCCCTGCGGAATTCACCCCTCCACTTT

clone_size: -
v_call: TRBV29-1
j_call: TRBJ1-2
d_call: -
cdr3_aa: CSVEQVRGGYTF
cdr3_nt: TGCAGCGTTGAGCAGGTGCGGGGTGGCTACACCTTC

clone_size: -
v_call: TRBV5-1
j_call: TRBJ2-3
d_call: TRBD2
cdr3_aa: CASSLVAGAAGDTQYF
cdr3_nt: TGCGCCAGCAGCTTGGTGGCGGGAGCGGCGGGAGATACGCAGTATTTT

clone_size: -
v_call: TRBV10-2
j_call: TRBJ2-3
d_call: TRBD2
cdr3_aa: CASSTAGLAPGADTQYF
cdr3_nt: TGCGCCAGCAGTACAGCCGGACTAGCCCCGGGGGCAGATACGCAGTATTTT

clone_size: -
v_call: TRBV11-3
j_call: TRBJ2-7
d_call: TRBD2
cdr3_aa: CASSAGGTLSYEQYF
cdr3_nt: TGTGCCAGCAGCGCGGGAGGCACCCTCTCCTACGAGCAGTACTTC

clone_size: -
v_call: TRBV5-1
j_call: TRBJ2-1
d_call: TRBD2
cdr3_aa: CASSSHSGRAYNEQFF
cdr3_nt: TGCGCCAGCAGCTCTCATAGCGGGAGGGCCTACAATGAGCAGTTCTTC

clone_size: -
v_call: TRBV19
j_call: TRBJ1-1
d_call: TRBD1
cdr3_aa: CASSDRLNTEAFF
cdr3_nt: TGTGCCTCGTCGGACAGGCTGAACACTGAAGCTTTCTTT

clone_size: -
v_call: TRBV5-5
j_call: TRBJ1-1
d_call: -
cdr3_aa: CASSLAADTEAFF
cdr3_nt: TGTGCCAGCAGCTTGGCAGCGGACACTGAAGCTTTCTTT

clone_size: -
v_call: TRBV6-1
j_call: TRBJ2-7
d_call: TRBD2
cdr3_aa: CASSEAAGDHYEQYF
cdr3_nt: TGTGCCAGCAGTGAGGCAGCGGGAGACCACTACGAGCAGTACTTC

clone_size: few
v_call: TRBV4-1
j_call: TRBJ2-3
d_call: -
cdr3_aa: CASSQDMVNSPSTDTQYF
cdr3_nt: TGCGCCAGCAGCCAAGACATGGTGAACTCCCCTAGCACAGATACGCAGTATTTT

clone_size: -
v_call: TRBV7-2
j_call: TRBJ2-7
d_call: TRBD2
cdr3_aa: CASSQGTSGIYEQYF
cdr3_nt: TGTGCCAGCAGCCAAGGGACTAGCGGGATCTACGAGCAGTACTTC

clone_size: -
v_call: TRBV7-6
j_call: TRBJ2-7
d_call: TRBD2
cdr3_aa: CASSTGLAGVYEQYF
cdr3_nt: TGTGCCAGCAGCACGGGACTAGCGGGAGTTTACGAGCAGTACTTC

clone_size: once
v_call: TRBV28
j_call: TRBJ2-3
d_call: -
cdr3_aa: CASSPTGIETQYF
cdr3_nt: TGTGCCAGCAGTCCCACAGGGATCGAAACGCAGTATTTT

clone_size: -
v_call: TRBV5-6
j_call: TRBJ2-7
d_call: TRBD1
cdr3_aa: CASSSLDRGYEQYF
cdr3_nt: TGTGCCAGCAGCTCCTTAGACAGGGGCTACGAGCAGTACTTC

clone_size: -
v_call: TRBV27
j_call: TRBJ2-7
d_call: -
cdr3_aa: CASSFTSAGAQYF
cdr3_nt: TGTGCCAGCAGTTTCACGTCAGCGGGCGCGCAGTACTTC

clone_size: once
v_call: TRBV5-1
j_call: TRBJ2-7
d_call: -
cdr3_aa: CASSNAGQASPYEQYF
cdr3_nt: TGCGCCAGCAGCAATGCGGGTCAGGCGTCACCCTACGAGCAGTACTTC

clone_size: -
v_call: TRBV19
j_call: TRBJ2-7
d_call: -
cdr3_aa: CASSIGRDIGEQYF
cdr3_nt: TGTGCCAGTAGTATAGGCCGGGACATCGGCGAGCAGTACTTC

clone_size: -
v_call: TRBV10-3
j_call: TRBJ2-3
d_call: TRBD2
cdr3_aa: CAISSVGLEQYF
cdr3_nt: TGTGCCATCAGTTCGGTGGGACTAGAGCAGTATTTT

clone_size: -
v_call: TRBV27
j_call: TRBJ2-1
d_call: TRBD2
cdr3_aa: CASSLRQRGFNEQFF
cdr3_nt: TGTGCCAGCAGTTTAAGGCAGCGGGGCTTCAATGAGCAGTTCTTC

clone_size: -
v_call: TRBV6-1
j_call: TRBJ2-7
d_call: -
cdr3_aa: CASSVQGYEQYF
cdr3_nt: TGTGCCAGCAGTGTCCAGGGATACGAGCAGTACTTC

clone_size: once
v_call: TRBV6-1
j_call: TRBJ2-1
d_call: -
cdr3_aa: CASKGDSGYNEQFF
cdr3_nt: TGTGCCAGCAAAGGCGATAGCGGATATAATGAGCAGTTCTTC

clone_size: -
v_call: TRBV5-8
j_call: TRBJ2-3
d_call: -
cdr3_aa: CASNGNSDTQYF
cdr3_nt: TGTGCCAGCAACGGGAACTCAGATACGCAGTATTTT

clone_size: -
v_call: TRBV29-1
j_call: TRBJ1-1
d_call: TRBD1
cdr3_aa: CSVRQGNEAFF
cdr3_nt: TGCAGCGTTAGACAGGGGAATGAAGCTTTCTTT

clone_size: -
v_call: TRBV11-2
j_call: TRBJ2-3
d_call: -
cdr3_aa: CASSSGRGMGDTQYF
cdr3_nt: TGTGCCAGCAGCTCCGGGCGCGGGATGGGAGATACGCAGTATTTT

clone_size: -
v_call: TRBV30
j_call: TRBJ2-3
d_call: -
cdr3_aa: CAWEGGPVDTQYF
cdr3_nt: TGTGCCTGGGAAGGCGGGCCGGTGGATACGCAGTATTTT

clone_size: -
v_call: TRBV28
j_call: TRBJ1-2
d_call: TRBD1
cdr3_aa: CASSYGQGELFNYGYTF
cdr3_nt: TGTGCCAGCAGTTACGGACAGGGGGAGCTCTTTAACTATGGCTACACCTTC

clone_size: few
v_call: TRBV6-1
j_call: TRBJ1-2
d_call: -
cdr3_aa: CASTQQGVANYGYTF
cdr3_nt: TGTGCCAGCACCCAACAAGGGGTAGCTAACTATGGCTACACCTTC

clone_size: few
v_call: TRBV2
j_call: TRBJ1-1
d_call: -
cdr3_aa: CASIVGRDGEAFF
cdr3_nt: TGTGCCAGCATTGTGGGGCGCGATGGTGAAGCTTTCTTT

clone_size: -
v_call: TRBV6-6
j_call: TRBJ2-7
d_call: -
cdr3_aa: CASSDSYEQYF
cdr3_nt: TGTGCCAGCAGCGACAGTTACGAGCAGTACTTC

clone_size: few
v_call: TRBV18
j_call: TRBJ1-2
d_call: -
cdr3_aa: CASSLAQMGYGYTF
cdr3_nt: TGTGCCAGCTCTCTGGCACAGATGGGCTATGGCTACACCTTC